The rows below give T cell receptor beta chains drawn from one sample of a study of T cells in Graves' hyperthyroidism and ophthalmopathy. TCRdb re-called the multiplex PCR reads with MiXCR, one entry per CDR3 protein. Of almost 500,000 distinct CDR3 sequences detected, about 22% appear once; the ten largest clones hold around 54%. Sequenced material: blood. The origin of the receptors is a woman between 65 and 79 years old with Graves' ophthalmopathy. Both conserved end residues are part of each CDR3.

V gene	J gene	CDR3 protein
TRBV5-1	TRBJ2-2	CASSLLLAENTGEPFF
TRBV12-3/TRBV12-4	TRBJ2-7	CASSHSGMTHEQYF
TRBV7-9	TRBJ2-1	CASSLSARTSPKGYNEQFF
TRBV30	TRBJ2-2	CAWNLGAGELFF
TRBV7-8	TRBJ2-7	CASSAVPPLLGREISYEQYF
TRBV19	TRBJ2-3	CASSITGSGSTTDTQYF
TRBV2	TRBJ2-7	CASSPYYEQYF
TRBV5-6	TRBJ2-7	CASSPFFGLAAASEQYF
TRBV11-2	TRBJ2-5	CASSTLDRASYF
TRBV5-4	TRBJ2-7	CASSSWQGYEQYF
TRBV20-1	TRBJ2-2	CSARDSGRNTGELFF
TRBV4-3	TRBJ2-3	CASSQDRQGSTDTQYF
TRBV24-1	TRBJ1-5	CATSDLIRVIGGGQPQHF
TRBV28	TRBJ2-3	CAWGGLAGVSRDTQYF
TRBV28	TRBJ2-2	CASSPRPSGRVMRRNTGELFF
TRBV12-3/TRBV12-4	TRBJ2-3	CASRTGTGRTDTQYF
TRBV12-3/TRBV12-4	TRBJ2-7	CASSLRDRRPYEQYF
TRBV9	TRBJ2-1	CASSEGDRTYNEQFF
TRBV19	TRBJ1-6	CASSMPQGPNSPLHF
TRBV12-5	TRBJ2-1	CASGSWTSGNEQFF
TRBV24-1	TRBJ2-2	CATSDFTAPGELFF
TRBV5-1	TRBJ2-5	CASSPKTSGETQYF
TRBV30	TRBJ2-7	CAWRYGVAYEQYF
TRBV5-6	TRBJ1-5	CASSSGGGLQPQHF
TRBV7-9	TRBJ1-5	CASSDAGRYQPQHF